This T cell receptor beta chain appears in the sequencing data of a study of cytomegalovirus exposure and HLA in healthy donors (dated by TCRdb to between 2016 and 2019). Some background on the complete study: In an earlier analysis of some 550 of the donors, 276 Gb of sequence data and approximately 100 million unique TCR beta sequences from 150 million to 200 million T cells were reported. Approximately 300 gigabases of sequencing data and around 85 million unique TCR sequences made up an early release that covered roughly 670 HLA-typed donors. Of the 398 genotyped donors, 75% to 85% were placed in the genetic ancestry cluster associated with self-reported Caucasian donors. The aim of the study was to test whether cataloging public T cell receptors could identify signatures of past pathogen exposure. The study used immunosequencing to profile the T cell repertoires of around 600 subjects and linked those repertoires to cytomegalovirus serostatus. Along with the approximately 700-subject first cohort, a separate validation cohort of around 110 different subjects was used. The study combined high-throughput TCR immunosequencing, statistical association of individual TCRs with disease status, and machine learning to predict cytomegalovirus infection status. A later analysis re-analyzed previously published TCR beta repertoires from roughly 630 donors and added high-resolution HLA genotyping to study TCR occurrence patterns. The later analysis used no new phenotypic data to find candidate immune exposures, relying instead on TCR beta sequences and their occurrence across donors. An earlier analysis of several hundred of the donors applied high-throughput TCR beta sequencing to assess whether each TCR beta V gene segment acted as functional or pseudogenic. Donor age, sex, ethnicity and CMV serostatus were collected together with the repertoire data. In a later genetic analysis, genome-wide SNP genotypes for about 55% of the roughly 700 donors were used, and that subset was treated as a discovery cohort. Every discovery cohort repertoire had been produced on one sequencing platform. Both class I and class II loci were covered by HLA typing, at four-digit resolution. Typing coverage differed by locus: A, B, C, DRB1 and DQB1 were typed in about 620-640 donors, DQA1 in roughly 510, DPA1 in 606, and DPB1 in 400 to 490. Because of strong linkage in the cohort, a handful of DR-DQ haplotypes were treated as single units for association and clustering. Among 398 genotyped donors of the cohort, an average of about 240,000 unique TCR beta nucleotide sequences were sequenced per donor, around 18% of them non-productive.

Comments on this clone: Which antigen it targets is not known. No clone much larger than this one lies a single base away; base qualities are absent.

The cohort comprised some 730 healthy bone marrow donors. All cohort members were sampled while nominally healthy, although unrecorded immune exposures were likely present. The donor tested CMV seropositive, placing the donor among the 310 or so seropositive members of the cohort. A peripheral blood sample was provided by each donor, and peripheral blood mononuclear cells were used for TCR beta sequencing. The Qiagen DNeasy Blood Extraction Kit was used to extract genomic DNA from the blood cell samples. Study-wide findings and limitations: Roughly uniform sequencing depth across donors was assumed in presence/absence analyses, although this assumption may not hold. An association between a missense DCLRE1C variant and V-gene and J-gene trimming of TCR beta chains was found in a later genetic analysis and replicated in an independent cohort. According to a later analysis, parvovirus B19, influenza, CMV and Epstein-Barr virus appeared linked to several top co-occurrence clusters. Some IMGT-functional V segments, including TRBV6-2 and TRBV6-3, could not be told apart with the 87-base-pair reads, so those segments were excluded. A group of highly shared sequence variants was considered likely to be a technical artifact of the sequencing pipeline. The authors suggested that the approach could potentially be extended to other disease states and immunological phenotypes. In a later analysis, the rate of TCR association differed among HLA loci, with DRB1 alleles having the most associated TCRs and HLA-C alleles having the fewest. This cohort had only TCR beta chains sequenced, and the lack of alpha or paired-chain data limited which features could be detected. In vitro tests confirmed that three of the cytomegalovirus-associated TCR beta chains recognize cytomegalovirus antigens. Assigning TCR associations to individual alleles was difficult when HLA alleles, especially DR and DQ, strongly co-occurred. Across donors, most TCR sequences were observed very rarely, whereas some public TCRs were present in many individuals. Correlated functional status among segregating V segments might reflect linkage disequilibrium, but an unknown experimental factor could not be ruled out. Compared with the 666-donor mean, donors in an Asian-associated ancestry cluster had fewer N-insertions in productive TCRs, according to a later genetic analysis. Immune exposure information for the cohort was limited to CMV serostatus. Because counts were too low, approximately 15 rarely observed V segments, including chromosome 9 orphons, were excluded from the earlier analysis of 587 of the donors. Because some donors lacked HLA typing at each locus, the association tests relied only on the typed subset. A further reported finding was that TCR beta sequences accurately predicted the HLA-A and HLA-B alleles for most subjects in the first cohort. In a later analysis, most CMV-associated TCR beta chains were found to appear HLA-restricted, with HLA associations seemingly driven largely by CMV exposure. Cytomegalovirus status was reported to be diagnosed by the classifier with high specificity and sensitivity in both the original and validation cohorts. A later analysis found that HLA-associated TCR beta chains were more clonally expanded and had lower generation probabilities than equally common non-associated chains. A total of 150 to 200 TCR beta chains were listed by the study as associated with cytomegalovirus. An earlier analysis of around 500 of the donors showed that most TCR beta V segments appeared in productive rearrangements either about 90% or about 30% of the time, which broadly matched IMGT annotations. In a later analysis, some 17,000 TCR beta sequences were associated with specific HLA alleles at a false discovery rate of 0.05.

The receptor library was made with the immunoSEQ multiplex PCR assay. The multiplex PCR relied on a mix of 60 forward primers for TCR Vbeta segments and 13 reverse primers for TCR Jbeta segments. Amplification of the CDR3 region of rearranged TCR beta genes was performed with a multiplex PCR assay on genomic DNA. The amplified TCR beta libraries were sequenced on the Illumina HiSeq System as 87-base-pair reads. Regarding the original processing steps: Across the 670 or so repertoires, a later analysis counted some 80 million unique TCR beta chains, roughly 11 million of which were shared by at least two donors. A nearest-neighbor algorithm error-corrected the raw reads and collapsed the reads into unique sequences, merging closely related sequences to remove PCR and sequencing errors. To assign V, D and J gene segments, CDR3 sequences were aligned to IMGT reference sequences. For a sequence to be retained, a match of at least six nucleotides was required to both a V gene segment and a J gene segment. A rearrangement was called productive if the CDR3 had no stop codons and remained in frame with V and J, and every other rearrangement was called non-productive. CDR3 was defined by IMGT convention, running from the second conserved V-encoded cysteine to the conserved J-encoded phenylalanine. In an earlier analysis of some 550 of the donors, sequences lacking an unambiguous match to a single V gene segment were excluded. In an earlier analysis of around 600 of the donors, V segments were called functional above 56.7% productive rearrangements and were called segregating when the between-donor standard deviation exceeded 5%. To diagnose cytomegalovirus status from the catalog of TCR beta chain sequences, a statistical classification framework was built. In a later analysis, TCR nucleotide sequences were compared against IMGT/GENE-DB human TR gene sequences so that V and J genes could be assigned. A later analysis assigned CDR3 sequences and most-parsimonious VDJ recombination scenarios with the TCRdist pipeline. A later analysis defined each TCR beta chain by its CDR3 amino acid sequence plus V-gene family, and excluded reads lacking a unique V-gene family. In a later analysis, 450 to 600 highly shared, low-generation-probability nucleotide sequences were removed to address suspected cross-contamination and a sequencing artifact. In a later analysis, a clonal expansion index was calculated for each public chain from normalized within-repertoire ranks of inferred template counts. In a later analysis, generation probabilities were computed using a VDJ recombination model fitted to out-of-frame rearrangements, and the results were checked against IGoR. Hypergeometric tests were used in a later analysis to score TCR-TCR, TCR-HLA and TCR-CMV co-occurrence, with a repertoire-size bias correction applied to the TCR pairs. A later analysis estimated false discovery rates by permuting HLA or CMV assignments 20 times. A later analysis grouped co-occurring TCRs with DBSCAN, adding TCRdist sequence similarity when clustering within HLA-allele-positive subsets. For co-occurrence clustering, repertoires with fewer than 30,000 or more than 120,000 public chains were excluded, along with five or six repertoires with anomalous nucleotide sharing. TCRdb carries this immuneACCESS record with in-frame sequences only. Its versions omit some clonotypes, under half of them owing to an unresolved V gene in the studies checked, with the rest unexplained. The DNA gave D and trimming, while V, J and clone size come from that table. Recorded for this sample are about 94,000 clones; about 76% of them occurred a single time. Around 7% of the sample is held by the ten biggest clonotypes.

V drops 4 bases and J drops 8 bases, leaving 6 bases in between. The CDR3 measures 11 amino acids from cysteine to phenylalanine. The only DNA kept is the CDR3, 33 bases in frame from the first base. CDR1 is given as SNHLY and CDR2 as FYNNEI, both from the germline V gene. The chain employs TRBV2 and TRBJ2-1; no confident D gene assignment can be made. This TCR came from a man in his forties in good health and CMV-seropositive. The specimen was PBMCs. The CDR3 protein: CASSARDEQFF. The nucleotide sequence reads as follows: TGTGCCAGCAGTGCTCGGGATGAGCAGTTCTTC.